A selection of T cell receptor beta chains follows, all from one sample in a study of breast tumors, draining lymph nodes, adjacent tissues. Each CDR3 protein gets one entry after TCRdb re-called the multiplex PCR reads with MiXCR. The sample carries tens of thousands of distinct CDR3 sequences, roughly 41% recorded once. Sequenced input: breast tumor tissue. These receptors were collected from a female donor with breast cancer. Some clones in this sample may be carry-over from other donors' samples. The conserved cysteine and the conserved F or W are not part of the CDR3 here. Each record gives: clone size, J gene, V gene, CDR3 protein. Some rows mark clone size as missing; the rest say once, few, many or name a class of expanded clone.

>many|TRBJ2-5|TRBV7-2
ASSPSTQETQY
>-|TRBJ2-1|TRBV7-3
ASSWDRAYNEQF
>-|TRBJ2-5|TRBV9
ASSVMGFETQY
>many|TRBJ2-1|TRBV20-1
SARDGGTSGPQWDEQF
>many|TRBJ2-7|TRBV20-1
SARAEEAGGLEQY
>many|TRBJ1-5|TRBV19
ASSTRDGFNQPQH
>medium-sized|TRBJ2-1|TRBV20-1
SARVLAGGSSYNEQF
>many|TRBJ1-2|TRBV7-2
ASSFKSEIYGYT
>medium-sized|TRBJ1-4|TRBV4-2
ASSQDPSGQGAGEKLF
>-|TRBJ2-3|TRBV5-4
ASSLGGGNNEQY
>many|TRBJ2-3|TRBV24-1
ATSHLGSDTQY
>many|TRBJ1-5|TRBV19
ASSTFSWENSNQPQH
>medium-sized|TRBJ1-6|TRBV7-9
ASSFHQNSPLH
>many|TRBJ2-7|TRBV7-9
ASSQEEGTLTYEQY
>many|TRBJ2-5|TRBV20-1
SARKTSGTETQY
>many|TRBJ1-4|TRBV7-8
ASSLGGQPSEKLF
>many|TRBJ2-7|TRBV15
ATSNPSRYEQY
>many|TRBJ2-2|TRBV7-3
ASSLGRGGTGELF
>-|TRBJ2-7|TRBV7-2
ASSQVGQVYEQY
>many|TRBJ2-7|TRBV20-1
SALTGTGPREQY
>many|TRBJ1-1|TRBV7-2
ASSLAGQGTEAF
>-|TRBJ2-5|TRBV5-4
ASSSGREWWETQY
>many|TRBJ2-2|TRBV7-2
ASNPGLAGYTGELF
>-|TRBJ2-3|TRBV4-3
ASSQDLAGSTGTDTQY
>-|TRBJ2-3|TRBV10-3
AISNSGVDTNTQY
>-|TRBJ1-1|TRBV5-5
ASSLDSTTEAF
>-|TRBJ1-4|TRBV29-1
SVEPDGQRTHVNNEKLF
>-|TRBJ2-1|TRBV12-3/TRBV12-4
ASTLVGGYNEQL
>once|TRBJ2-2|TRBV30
AWSQRAGELF
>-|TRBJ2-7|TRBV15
ATSRDTDLSYEQY
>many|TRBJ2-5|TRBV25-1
ASSEFRGEETQY
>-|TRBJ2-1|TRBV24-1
ATSDTGRVAYNEQF
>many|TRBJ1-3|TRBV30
AWSGTGGNTIY
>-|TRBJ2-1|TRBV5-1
ASSETAIGLAVYNEQF
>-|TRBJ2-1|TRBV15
ATSSETAIGLAGDEQF
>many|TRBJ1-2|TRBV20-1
SARDQSQDTVGGYT
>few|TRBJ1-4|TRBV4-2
ASRQGNEKLF
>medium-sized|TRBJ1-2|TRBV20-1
SAATGYGYT
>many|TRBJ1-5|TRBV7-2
ASSLVGDRGNQPQH
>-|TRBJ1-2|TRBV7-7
ASSSQGASSLLDRGTNGYT
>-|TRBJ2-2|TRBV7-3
ASGSGTGELF
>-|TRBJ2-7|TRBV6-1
ASSELAGYHYEQY
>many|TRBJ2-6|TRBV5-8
ASSMVSKSGGANVLT
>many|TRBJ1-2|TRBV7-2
ASSIQGGANYGYP
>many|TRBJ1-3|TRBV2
ASGTGFTGNTIY
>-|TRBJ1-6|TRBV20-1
SARDEGVISGQFFGPGRKSPLH
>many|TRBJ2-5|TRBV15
ATSRSPRGPKETQY
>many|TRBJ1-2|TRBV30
AWRIGEGQGYT
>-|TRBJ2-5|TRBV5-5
ASSSLAGGKTQY
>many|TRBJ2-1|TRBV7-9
ASSLGGTDNEQF
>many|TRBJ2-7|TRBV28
AIQTGSYEQY
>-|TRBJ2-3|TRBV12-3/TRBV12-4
ASSFGTSFDTQY
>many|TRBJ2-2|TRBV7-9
ASSLATGGAGELF
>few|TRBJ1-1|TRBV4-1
ASSQGGQGRLRKTEAF
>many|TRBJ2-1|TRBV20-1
SARVSGSPDSEQF
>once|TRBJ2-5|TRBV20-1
SAADGNQPQY
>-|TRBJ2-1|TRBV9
ASSARTSGIRNEQF
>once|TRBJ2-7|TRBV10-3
AICSAPGQFSYEQY
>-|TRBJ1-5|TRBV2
ASSPDKGFLQH
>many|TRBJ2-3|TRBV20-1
SAQTSGSTDTQY